This record concerns one TCR beta chain sequence. J gave up 6 bases and V 2 bases, and 7 bases lay outside the gene matches. The CDR3 is made up of 14 amino acids. Germline V CDR1 and CDR2: MDHEN, SYDVKM. The source of the sample is a study of control samples from healthy donors and cancer patients. The assay was immunoSEQ multiplex PCR, and TCRdb's table has in-frame clones only and misses some. The sample records under 150,000 clones, about 87% being singletons. The clonotype comes from a man in his forties in good health. V and J are TRBV28 and TRBJ2-7; 7 bases fit TRBD2. The sample comprised blood. The CDR3 here is CASSLGGVSGEQYF. The CDR3 DNA is TGTGCCAGCAGTTTAGGGGGGGTTAGTGGCGAGCAGTACTTC. Using reference TRBV28 and TRBJ2-7 for the parts outside the CDR3, the full variable domain is DVKVTQSSRYLVKRTGEKVFLECVQDMDHENMFWYRQDPGLGLRLIYFSYDVKMKEKGDIPEGYSVSREKKERFSLILESASTNQTSMYLCASSLGGVSGEQYFGPGTRLTVT.